The clone carrying this TCR beta chain has only one observation. Its antigen is not known. An Oncomine TCR Beta short-read assay was used to sequence the DNA from cultured CD4+ T cells. MiXCR, run by TCRdb on the PCR reads, gives a single entry per CDR3 protein. Among about 12,000 distinct CDR3 sequences listed, approximately 52% were seen once. As for treatment: roughly 11-day PBMC culture with coronavirus spike peptide pools or control peptides (ViraFEST assay). This sample stems from a study of vaccination and CD4 T cells after COVID-19. Overall study: Blood was drawn a median around 70 days post second dose, range 14 to 241.

The sequence derives from a human donor who had recovered from COVID-19. Source material: CD4+ T cells from blood, cultured in vitro.

The CDR3: CSARVTTGYEQYF. In DNA form, the CDR3 reads TGCAGTGCTAGAGTAACCACAGGCTACGAGCAGTACTTC. V is TRBV20-1 and J is TRBJ2-7; weak D call: TRBD1 (5 bases). The CDR3 runs 13 residues. Trimming pared 1 base from V and 3 bases from J, leaving 10 bases between. From germline, CDR1 is DFQATT and CDR2 SNEGSKA (reference sequence).